The rows below give T cell receptor beta chains drawn from one sample of a study of CD8+ T cells in alopecia areata. The repertoire was sequenced with immunoSEQ multiplex PCR; TCRdb's copy has only in-frame clones and lacks some. This table has roughly 230,000 clones, 43% appearing once. Sequenced here: CD4+ T cells sorted from blood, sampled at approximately week 36, from a patient treated with tofacitinib. Every receptor here comes from a human donor with alopecia areata. The conserved cysteine and the conserved F or W are not part of the CDR3 here. The order of the fields is J gene, clone size, V gene, CDR3 length, CDR3 protein. Where a row states a size, it is once, few, many or the class of an expanded clone; other rows omit it.

J: TRBJ2-1
size: NA
V: TRBV30
length: 14
CDR3: AWGQFSGRVFNEQF

J: TRBJ2-3
size: NA
V: TRBV9
length: 11
CDR3: ASSVVGADTQY

J: TRBJ2-3
size: few
V: TRBV5-4
length: 13
CDR3: ASSFPGLASDTQY

J: TRBJ2-7
size: NA
V: TRBV6-6
length: 11
CDR3: ASSPGGSYEQY

J: TRBJ1-3
size: many
V: TRBV29-1
length: 14
CDR3: SVEGSRGSSGNTIY

J: TRBJ2-5
size: few
V: TRBV14
length: 11
CDR3: ASSGGRAETQY

J: TRBJ2-5
size: NA
V: TRBV5-4
length: 15
CDR3: ASRPGTSRSYPETQY

J: TRBJ1-4
size: NA
V: TRBV4-1
length: 14
CDR3: ASSQDRGRAKEKLF

J: TRBJ2-5
size: NA
V: TRBV19
length: 14
CDR3: ASTTGQGRANRTQY

J: TRBJ2-3
size: few
V: TRBV27
length: 10
CDR3: ASSSLAGSQY

J: TRBJ2-1
size: NA
V: TRBV29-1
length: 12
CDR3: SARARSPFNEQF

J: TRBJ2-1
size: NA
V: TRBV29-1
length: 14
CDR3: SVVTVRSGRYNEQF

J: TRBJ2-5
size: NA
V: TRBV7-2
length: 12
CDR3: ASSLGAGTETQY

J: TRBJ2-7
size: NA
V: TRBV4-1
length: 9
CDR3: ASSQEATQY

J: TRBJ2-7
size: few
V: TRBV29-1
length: 10
CDR3: SVRDGTYEQY

J: TRBJ1-1
size: NA
V: TRBV7-2
length: 11
CDR3: ASSLQVGDEAF

J: TRBJ2-7
size: NA
V: TRBV7-9
length: 9
CDR3: ASSHSYEQY